These T cell receptor beta chains were read from a single sample in a study of T cells in Graves' hyperthyroidism and ophthalmopathy. TCRdb redid the calling of the multiplex PCR reads with MiXCR, one entry per CDR3 protein. Of under 450,000 distinct CDR3 sequences detected, around 14% appear once; the ten largest clones hold over 12%. Input material: blood. These receptors all come from a woman younger than 30 with Graves' hyperthyroidism. CDR3s include the opening cysteine and the closing phenylalanine or tryptophan. The D gene is left open where the match is weak. A row's size may be missing; if present it is once, few, many or a size class.

clone_size,d_call,j_call,v_call,cdr3_length,cdr3_nt,cdr3_aa
NA,TRBD1,TRBJ1-1,TRBV4-3,16,TGCGCCAGCAACGAAGGTGGGACAGGATTGAACACTGAAGCTTTCTTT,CASNEGGTGLNTEAFF
few,NA,TRBJ2-7,TRBV6-1,13,TGTGCCAGCAGTCGGGACGGACTCTACGAGCAGTACTTC,CASSRDGLYEQYF
few,TRBD2,TRBJ2-1,TRBV5-1,15,TGCGCCAGCAGCCCTAGCGGGGGGGTATACAATGAGCAGTTCTTC,CASSPSGGVYNEQFF
NA,TRBD1,TRBJ1-4,TRBV20-1,19,TGCAGTGCTAGATTCAAGGGGCTCTTGGACAGGGGGCCTAATGAAAAACTGTTTTTT,CSARFKGLLDRGPNEKLFF
NA,NA,TRBJ1-1,TRBV4-1,18,TGCGCCAGCAGCCAAGGGCCCTCAGGGGCCTCAGAGAACACTGAAGCTTTCTTT,CASSQGPSGASENTEAFF
NA,NA,TRBJ1-1,TRBV6-1,15,TGTGCCAGTGCGACCTTATGGGTTTCGGAGACTGAAGCTTTCTTT,CASATLWVSETEAFF
many,NA,TRBJ1-6,TRBV28,14,TGTGCCAGCAGTCCCCAACAGGGATCGCCACCCCTCCACTTT,CASSPQQGSPPLHF
few,TRBD2,TRBJ2-3,TRBV5-1,13,TGCGCCACCAGAGCGGGACGCACAGATACGCAGTATTTT,CATRAGRTDTQYF
once,TRBD2,TRBJ2-5,TRBV6-1,14,TGTGCCAGCAAAACTAGCGGGGGGGAAGAGACCCAGTACTTC,CASKTSGGEETQYF
NA,TRBD1,TRBJ2-2,TRBV5-1,16,TGCGCCAGCAGCACACAGGGGCTCCCGAACACCGGGGAGCTGTTTTTT,CASSTQGLPNTGELFF
many,NA,TRBJ2-7,TRBV28,15,TGTGCCAGCAGTTCCTATTTAAGCCTATCCTACGAGCAGTACTTC,CASSSYLSLSYEQYF
few,TRBD1,TRBJ1-2,TRBV15,16,TGTGCCACCAGCAGACCCGGACAGGGGGCGTCTAATGGCTACACCTTC,CATSRPGQGASNGYTF
many,TRBD1,TRBJ2-7,TRBV6-1,18,TGTGCCAGCAGTGAGGCCGGGACAGGGTATTATTGGTCCTACGAGCAGTACTTC,CASSEAGTGYYWSYEQYF
many,NA,TRBJ2-1,TRBV20-1,12,TGCAGTGCTAGCGTTTCTTACAATGAGCAGTTCTTC,CSASVSYNEQFF
many,NA,TRBJ2-3,TRBV2,10,TGTGCCAGAAGCACAGATACGCAGTATTTT,CARSTDTQYF
many,NA,TRBJ1-1,TRBV20-1,15,TGCAGTGCTAGAGATCATGCCGGGGTGAACACTGAAGCTTTCTTT,CSARDHAGVNTEAFF
NA,NA,TRBJ1-1,TRBV4-1,14,TGTGCCAGCAGCCAACACCCCCTAAACACTGAAGCTTTCTTT,CASSQHPLNTEAFF
many,TRBD2,TRBJ2-1,TRBV12-3/TRBV12-4,17,TGTGCCAGCAGTTTCGGGAAGACTAGCGGGGGACCTAATGAGCAGTTCTTC,CASSFGKTSGGPNEQFF
many,NA,TRBJ1-3,TRBV6-1,16,TGTGCCAGCAGCAGACTGTCAGGGAGTTCTGGAAACACCATATATTTT,CASSRLSGSSGNTIYF
NA,NA,TRBJ1-2,TRBV5-4,14,TGTGCCAGCAGAGAAACAGGGAATGCTTATGGCTACACCTTC,CASRETGNAYGYTF